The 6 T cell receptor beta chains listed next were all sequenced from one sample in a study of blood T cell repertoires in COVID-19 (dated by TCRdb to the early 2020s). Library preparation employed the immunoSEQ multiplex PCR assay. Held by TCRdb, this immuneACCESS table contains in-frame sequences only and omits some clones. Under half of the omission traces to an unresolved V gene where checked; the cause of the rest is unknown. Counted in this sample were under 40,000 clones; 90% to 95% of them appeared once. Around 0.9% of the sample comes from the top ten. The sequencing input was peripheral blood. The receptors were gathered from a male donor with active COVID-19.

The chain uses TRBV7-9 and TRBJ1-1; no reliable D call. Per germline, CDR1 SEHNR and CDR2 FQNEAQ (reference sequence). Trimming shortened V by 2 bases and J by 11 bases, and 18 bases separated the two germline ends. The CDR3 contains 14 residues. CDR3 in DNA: TGTGCCAGCAGCTTATTATCGGCGGGCCGGGCTGCTTTCTTT. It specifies CASSLLSAGRAAFF. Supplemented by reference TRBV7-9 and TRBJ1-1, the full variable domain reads DTGVSQNPRHKITKRGQNVTFRCDPISEHNRLYWYRQTLGQGPEFLTYFQNEAQLEKSRLLSDRFSAERPKGSFSTLEIQRTEQGDSAMYLCASSLLSAGRAAFFGQGTRLTVV.

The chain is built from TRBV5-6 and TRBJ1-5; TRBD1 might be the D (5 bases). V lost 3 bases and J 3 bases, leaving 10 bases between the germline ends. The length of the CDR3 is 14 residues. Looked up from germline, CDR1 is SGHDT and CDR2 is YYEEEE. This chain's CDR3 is CASSSTANNQPQHF. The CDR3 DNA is TGTGCCAGCAGCTCGACAGCGAACAATCAGCCCCAGCATTTT.

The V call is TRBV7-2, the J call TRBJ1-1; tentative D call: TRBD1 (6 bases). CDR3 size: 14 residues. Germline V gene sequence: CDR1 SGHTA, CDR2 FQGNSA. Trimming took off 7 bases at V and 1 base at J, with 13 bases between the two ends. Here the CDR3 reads CASMERGANTEAFF. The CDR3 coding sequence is TGTGCCAGCATGGAGCGGGGGGCGAACACTGAAGCTTTCTTT.

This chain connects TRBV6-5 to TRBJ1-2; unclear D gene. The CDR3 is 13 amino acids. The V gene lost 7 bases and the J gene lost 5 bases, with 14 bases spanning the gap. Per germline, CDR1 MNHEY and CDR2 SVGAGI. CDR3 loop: CASTNRAWYGYTF. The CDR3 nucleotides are TGTGCCAGCACAAACAGAGCTTGGTATGGCTACACCTTC.

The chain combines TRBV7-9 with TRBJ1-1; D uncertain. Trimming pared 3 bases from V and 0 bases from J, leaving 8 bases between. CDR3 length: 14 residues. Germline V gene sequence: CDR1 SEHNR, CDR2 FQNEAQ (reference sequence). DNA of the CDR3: TGTGCCAGCAGCTTCGGGAACATGAACACTGAAGCTTTCTTT. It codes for CASSFGNMNTEAFF.

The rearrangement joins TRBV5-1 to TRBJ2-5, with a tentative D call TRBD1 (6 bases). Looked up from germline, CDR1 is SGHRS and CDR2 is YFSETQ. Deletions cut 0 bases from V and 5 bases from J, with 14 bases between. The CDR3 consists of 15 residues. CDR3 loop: CASSLVGAGVETQYF. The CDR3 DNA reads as TGCGCCAGCAGCTTGGTGGGGGCCGGAGTGGAGACCCAGTACTTC.